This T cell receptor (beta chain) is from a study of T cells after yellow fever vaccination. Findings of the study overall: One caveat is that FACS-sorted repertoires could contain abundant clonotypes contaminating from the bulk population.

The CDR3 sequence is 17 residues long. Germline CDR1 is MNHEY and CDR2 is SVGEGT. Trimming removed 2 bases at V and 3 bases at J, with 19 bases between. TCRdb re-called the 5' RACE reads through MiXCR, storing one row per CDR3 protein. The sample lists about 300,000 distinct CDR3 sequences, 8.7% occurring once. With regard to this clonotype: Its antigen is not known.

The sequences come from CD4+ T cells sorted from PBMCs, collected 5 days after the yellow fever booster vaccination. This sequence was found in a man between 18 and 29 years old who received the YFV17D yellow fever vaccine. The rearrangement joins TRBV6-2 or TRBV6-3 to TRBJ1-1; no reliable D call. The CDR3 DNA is TGTGCCAGCAGTTACGGGCGAGAAACCGGTTGGGACACTGAAGCTTTCTTT. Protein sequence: CASSYGRETGWDTEAFF.